The 23 T cell receptor beta chains below were found in one sample sequenced in a study of blood T cell repertoires in COVID-19. The assay was immunoSEQ multiplex PCR, and TCRdb's table has in-frame clones only and misses some. The sample includes some 150,000 clones, around nine tenths of them seen just once. The sample taken for sequencing was peripheral blood. The receptors come from a woman aged 70-85 years with acute or convalescent COVID-19.

V gene TRBV27 combines with J gene TRBJ2-1; the D is unclear. V was trimmed by 5 bases and J by 4 bases, leaving 18 bases between them. Germline V CDR1 and CDR2: MNHEY, SMNVEV (reference sequence). The CDR3 contains 16 residues. CDR3 amino acids: CASSLYMAPPYNEQFF. The CDR3 DNA is TGTGCCAGCAGTCTATACATGGCCCCACCATACAATGAGCAGTTCTTC.

The V call is TRBV27, the J call TRBJ2-2; TRBD1 matches at 11 bases. The CDR3 runs to 18 residues. With 2 bases clipped from V and 5 bases from J, the junction kept 10 bases outside the gene matches. Germline V gene lookup returns CDR1 MNHEY and CDR2 SMNVEV (reference sequence). The CDR3 protein is CASSLRITGTGGTGELFF. As DNA, the CDR3 is TGTGCCAGCAGTTTAAGAATCACCGGGACAGGGGGAACCGGGGAGCTGTTTTTT.

This chain connects TRBV6-5 to TRBJ1-6, with TRBD1 as a possible D gene (6 bases). The CDR3 is 15 amino acids. CDR1 MNHEY and CDR2 SVGAGI come from the germline V gene. The V end was cut by 6 bases, the J end by 6 bases, with 15 bases between. The CDR3 region has the DNA TGTGCCAGCAGCCCCGGGACACTAGTTAATTCACCCCTCCACTTT. It is translated as CASSPGTLVNSPLHF.

The rearrangement links TRBV2 to TRBJ2-2; unclear D gene. Germline assignment: CDR1 SNHLY and CDR2 FYNNEI. V dropped 6 bases and J dropped 1 base, with 12 bases sitting between them. This CDR3 is built from 15 residues. DNA for the CDR3: TGTGCCAGCAGAGAGACAAGCAAGAACACCGGGGAGCTGTTTTTT. Its translation: CASRETSKNTGELFF.

This clone was found once. V is TRBV27 and J is TRBJ1-5; 10 bases align to TRBD1. The CDR3 is 15 amino acids. CDR1 is MNHEY and CDR2 is SMNVEV in the germline V gene (reference sequence). V trimming: 5 bases; J trimming: 4 bases; junction bases outside the gene matches: 5. CDR3 nucleotide sequence: TGTGCCAGCAGTATGGGACAGGGGTGGAATCAGCCCCAGCATTTT. Translating gives CASSMGQGWNQPQHF.

This sequence joins TRBV27 and TRBJ1-5; no definite D call. Germline V CDR1 and CDR2: MNHEY, SMNVEV (reference sequence). The CDR3 consists of 13 residues. Trimming took 7 bases from V and 5 from J, leaving 12 bases between them. The CDR3 spells CASNFGGHQPQHF. CDR3 sequence (DNA): TGTGCCAGCAATTTCGGAGGACATCAGCCCCAGCATTTT.

The gene calls are TRBV5-4 and TRBJ2-3; D perhaps matches TRBD1 (6 bases). Germline CDR1 is SGHNT and CDR2 is YYREEE (reference sequence). Trimming took off 3 bases at V and 0 bases at J, with 8 bases between the two ends. CDR3 length: 14 residues. The CDR3 sequence is CASSSTGSTDTQYF. The CDR3 DNA follows: TGTGCCAGCAGCTCAACAGGGAGCACAGATACGCAGTATTTT.

The rearrangement joins TRBV10-3 to TRBJ2-1; 10 bases line up with TRBD1. V lost 4 bases and J lost 12; bases outside the gene matches: 12. CDR1 ENHRY and CDR2 SYGVKD come from the germline V gene. The CDR3 extends over 15 amino acids. CDR3 region: CAISGGQGLPLGQFF. The CDR3 DNA is TGTGCCATCAGTGGGGGACAGGGGCTCCCCTTAGGGCAGTTCTTC.

CDR3 sequence reads: CASSAGLAGASYEQYF. The CDR3 bases are TGTGCCAGCAGTGCCGGACTAGCGGGGGCCTCCTACGAGCAGTACTTC. The J gene is TRBJ2-7, the V gene TRBV6-1, with 13 bases aligning to TRBD2. Germline lookup yields CDR1 MNHNS and CDR2 SASEGT. The ends lost 4 bases at V and 0 bases at J; junction bases unmatched: 3. CDR3 length equals 16 residues.

This clone is a singleton in its sample. V usage is TRBV3-1 (or the pseudogene TRBV3-2) and J usage is TRBJ2-5; 8 bases align to TRBD2. Germline CDR1 and CDR2: LGHDT and YNNKEL (reference sequence). The CDR3 has 16 residues. Trimming cost V 10 bases and J 5 bases; bases outside gene matches: 18. The CDR3 DNA reads as TGTGCCATTGGAGGGCAGCGGGGGCCCTTCGGGGAGACCCAGTACTTC. This codes for CAIGGQRGPFGETQYF.

The V and J genes are TRBV10-3 and TRBJ2-3, with TRBD2 matching over 13 bases. The CDR3 spans 16 residues. Germline trimming cut 3 bases from V and 7 bases from J; bases unmatched to any gene: 7. Germline V CDR1 and CDR2: ENHRY, SYGVKD. The CDR3 bases are TGTGCCATCAGTGACACCCAGGGACTAGCGGGACATACGCAGTATTTT. This gives the protein CAISDTQGLAGHTQYF.

The V gene is TRBV5-5, the J gene TRBJ1-2; D uncertain. V lost 3 bases and J 8 bases, leaving 11 bases between the germline ends. The germline V gene encodes CDR1 SGHKS and CDR2 YYEKEE (reference sequence). The CDR3 has 12 amino acids. The CDR3 DNA sequence: TGTGCCAGCAGCTCTACAGTGAACGGCTACACCTTC. Its translation: CASSSTVNGYTF.

The chain carries TRBV19 and TRBJ1-1; 7 bases agree with TRBD1. V was pared by 7 bases and J by 3 bases, with 8 bases of the junction left unmatched. The CDR3 has 14 residues. Germline lookup yields CDR1 LNHDA and CDR2 SQIVND (reference sequence). The CDR3 DNA reads as TGTGCCAGTAACCACCCAGGGGGGTACACTGAAGCTTTCTTT. Encoded protein: CASNHPGGYTEAFF.

V is TRBV18 and J is TRBJ1-4; 8 bases agree with TRBD1. The CDR3 has 17 residues. Germline V gene sequence: CDR1 KGHSH, CDR2 LQKENI. The V segment lost 4 bases and the J segment 7 bases; nucleotides outside the gene matches: 14. The CDR3 DNA reads TGTGCCAGCTCACGTGGGAACCCGACAGGGGTGACTGAAAAACTGTTTTTT. It codes for CASSRGNPTGVTEKLFF. Looking up the rest from reference TRBV18 and TRBJ1-4 gives the full variable domain: NAGVMQNPRHLVRRRGQEARLRCSPMKGHSHVYWYRQLPEEGLKFMVYLQKENIIDESGMPKERFSAEFPKEGPSILRIQQVVRGDSAAYFCASSRGNPTGVTEKLFFGSGTQLSVL.

The V and J genes are TRBV5-6 and TRBJ2-2; 8 nucleotides agree with TRBD1. Trimming at V came to 2 bases and at J to 2 bases, leaving 5 bases not matched to a gene. There are 16 residues in the CDR3. The germline V gene encodes CDR1 SGHDT and CDR2 YYEEEE. CDR3 sequence: CASSFVDRGNTGELFF. CDR3 sequence (DNA): TGTGCCAGCAGCTTTGTCGACAGGGGCAACACCGGGGAGCTGTTTTTT.

The chain links TRBV7-3 to TRBJ1-2; D is possibly TRBD1 (6 bases). CDR1 is SGHTA and CDR2 is FQGTGA in the germline V gene. This CDR3 has 15 residues. Trimming took 5 bases from V and 3 from J, leaving 16 bases between them. CDR3 nucleotide sequence: TGTGCCAGCAGCGGAGAGGGGGTTGAGGACTATGGCTACACCTTC. Its protein product is CASSGEGVEDYGYTF. Full variable domain (outside the CDR3, taken from reference TRBV7-3 and TRBJ1-2): GAGVSQTPSNKVTEKGKYVELRCDPISGHTALYWYRQSLGQGPEFLIYFQGTGAADDSGLPNDRFFAVRPEGSVSTLKIQRTERGDSAVYLCASSGEGVEDYGYTFGSGTRLTVV.

This clone has just one count. The rearrangement links TRBV5-1 to TRBJ2-5; 12 bases align to TRBD2. The V and J ends lost 2 bases and 5 bases, in that order; junction bases with no gene match: 4. Germline V gene sequence: CDR1 SGHRS, CDR2 YFSETQ. The CDR3 is 15 residues long. The CDR3 DNA follows: TGCGCCAGCAGCTTCCTAGCGGGGGGGCCGGAGACCCAGTACTTC. This translates into CASSFLAGGPETQYF.

The V call is TRBV28, the J call TRBJ1-1; TRBD1 might be the D (5 bases). CDR3 length: 13 amino acids. Germline loops: CDR1 MDHEN, CDR2 SYDVKM. The germline V and J ends were trimmed by 7 bases and 3 bases, with 12 bases remaining between them. CDR3 protein: CASTSGGDTEAFF. DNA for the CDR3: TGTGCCAGCACCTCCGGGGGAGACACTGAAGCTTTCTTT. Full variable domain (missing parts from reference TRBV28 and TRBJ1-1): DVKVTQSSRYLVKRTGEKVFLECVQDMDHENMFWYRQDPGLGLRLIYFSYDVKMKEKGDIPEGYSVSREKKERFSLILESASTNQTSMYLCASTSGGDTEAFFGQGTRLTVV.

The CDR3 sequence is CASNLGTGGHTGELFF. In nucleotides, the CDR3 is TGTGCCAGCAATCTGGGAACAGGGGGCCACACCGGGGAGCTGTTTTTT. This chain connects TRBV3-1 (or the pseudogene TRBV3-2) to TRBJ2-2; 9 bases line up with TRBD1. The germline gives CDR1 LGHDT, CDR2 YNNKEL (reference sequence). The V and J ends lost 7 bases and 3 bases, in that order; junction bases with no gene match: 9. CDR3 size: 16 residues.

This clone was seen a few times. The chain joins TRBV15 to TRBJ1-4, with D perhaps TRBD1 (5 bases). V was cut by 1 base and J by 6 bases, with 15 bases left in between. Germline-derived CDR1 and CDR2 are LNHNV and YYDKDF (reference sequence). The CDR3 loop spans 16 amino acids. The DNA for the CDR3 is TGTGCCACCAGCAGAGGTGGAGGAGGGGCGGATGAAAAACTGTTTTTT. This gives the protein CATSRGGGGADEKLFF. Variable domain in full (rest from reference TRBV15 and TRBJ1-4): DAMVIQNPRYQVTQFGKPVTLSCSQTLNHNVMYWYQQKSSQAPKLLFHYYDKDFNNEADTPDNFQSRRPNTSFCFLDIRSPGLGDTAMYLCATSRGGGGADEKLFFGSGTQLSVL.

The gene calls are TRBV19 and TRBJ1-2; D remains unclear. Germline assignment: CDR1 LNHDA and CDR2 SQIVND (reference sequence). CDR3 length: 15 amino acids. The ends were cut back, 1 base at V and 2 bases at J, with 11 bases in the middle. The CDR3 spells CASSIGGIANYGYTF. CDR3 nucleotide sequence: TGTGCCAGTAGTATAGGAGGTATAGCGAACTATGGCTACACCTTC.

The rearrangement links TRBV7-2 to TRBJ2-2, with 9 positions matching TRBD1. Unmatched junction bases numbered 5, after V lost 5 bases and J lost 4 bases. This CDR3 comprises 15 residues. In germline, CDR1 is SGHTA, CDR2 FQGNSA. The CDR3 sequence: CASSLTGGSTGELFF. The CDR3 coding sequence is TGTGCCAGCAGCCTTACAGGGGGCAGCACCGGGGAGCTGTTTTTT.

The V gene is TRBV19, the J gene TRBJ2-5; D not resolved. The CDR3 loop spans 12 amino acids. Germline V gene sequence: CDR1 LNHDA, CDR2 SQIVND (reference sequence). V lost 3 bases and J lost 2, with 4 bases in between. Written as DNA, the CDR3 is TGTGCCAGTAGTATCCGGCAAGAGACCCAGTACTTC. Its translation is CASSIRQETQYF. Supplemented by reference TRBV19 and TRBJ2-5, the full variable domain reads DGGITQSPKYLFRKEGQNVTLSCEQNLNHDAMYWYRQDPGQGLRLIYYSQIVNDFQKGDIAEGYSVSREKKESFPLTVTSAQKNPTAFYLCASSIRQETQYFGPGTRLLVL.